This is a list of T cell receptor beta chains from one sample in a study of blood T cell repertoires in COVID-19. Method: immunoSEQ multiplex PCR; TCRdb's copy keeps in-frame clones and lacks some. The sample gives about 220,000 clones, roughly 81% of which show up once; over 2.5% is in the top ten. Material: peripheral blood. These receptors originate from a man aged 45-60 years who had recovered from COVID-19. The CDR3 runs from the conserved cysteine through the conserved F or W. A D gene is named only where the DNA matches it firmly. Not every row has a clone size; where given, it reads once, few, many or a size class.

D gene,V gene,clone size,J gene,CDR3 protein,CDR3 DNA
.,TRBV19,.,TRBJ1-2,CASSIYTVNYGYTF,TGTGCCAGTAGTATATATACAGTCAACTATGGCTACACCTTC
.,TRBV6-5,once,TRBJ1-6,CASSYGGGYSPLHF,TGTGCCAGCAGTTACGGCGGAGGGTATTCACCCCTCCACTTT
TRBD2,TRBV2,once,TRBJ2-1,CASSEGLISGNDEQFF,TGTGCCAGCAGTGAAGGGTTGATTAGCGGGAACGATGAGCAGTTCTTC
.,TRBV6-1,.,TRBJ2-2,CASSDRSFRTGELFF,TGTGCCAGCAGTGACCGATCCTTCCGGACCGGGGAGCTGTTTTTT
TRBD2,TRBV5-1,.,TRBJ2-5,CASGRASGRETQYF,TGCGCCAGCGGCCGGGCTAGCGGGAGGGAGACCCAGTACTTC
.,TRBV2,.,TRBJ1-4,CASSAGFNEKLFF,TGTGCCAGCAGCGCGGGGTTTAATGAAAAACTGTTTTTT
TRBD1,TRBV5-1,.,TRBJ1-6,CASSRGQGREDNSPLHF,TGCGCCAGCAGCCGAGGACAGGGACGAGAAGATAATTCACCCCTCCACTTT
TRBD2,TRBV13,.,TRBJ2-1,CASSARLAGGAYNEQFF,TGTGCCAGCAGCGCCCGACTAGCGGGAGGAGCCTACAATGAGCAGTTCTTC
.,TRBV28,.,TRBJ2-5,CASSPADGGETQYF,TGTGCCAGCAGCCCCGCGGACGGAGGGGAGACCCAGTACTTC
.,TRBV3-1/TRBV3-2,.,TRBJ2-7,CASSRQGYEQYF,TGTGCCAGCAGCCGGCAGGGATACGAGCAGTACTTC
.,TRBV3-1/TRBV3-2,.,TRBJ2-3,CASSQEAQTISTDTQYF,TGTGCCAGCAGCCAAGAAGCACAGACAATAAGCACAGATACGCAGTATTTT
.,TRBV2,.,TRBJ1-2,CASRIVGYTF,TGTGCCAGCCGTATTGTAGGCTACACCTTC
TRBD1,TRBV3-1/TRBV3-2,.,TRBJ1-4,CASSQKGAGEKLFF,TGTGCCAGCAGCCAAAAGGGGGCAGGAGAAAAACTGTTTTTT
TRBD1,TRBV2,.,TRBJ2-7,CASRQQGVDEQYF,TGTGCCAGCAGACAACAGGGGGTCGACGAGCAGTACTTC
TRBD1,TRBV27,.,TRBJ2-7,CASSPPGGAWYEQYF,TGTGCCAGCAGTCCCCCAGGGGGCGCTTGGTACGAGCAGTACTTC
.,TRBV10-3,.,TRBJ2-7,CAISDPYRDSKNGEQYF,TGTGCCATCAGTGACCCCTACCGGGACTCAAAAAACGGCGAGCAGTACTTC
TRBD1,TRBV28,.,TRBJ2-2,CASSGQGAPGELFF,TGTGCCAGCAGTGGACAGGGGGCGCCCGGGGAGCTGTTTTTT
.,TRBV6-5,.,TRBJ2-5,CASSSGIAGTQYF,TGTGCCAGCAGCTCCGGGATCGCCGGGACCCAGTACTTC
TRBD1,TRBV9,.,TRBJ2-5,CASSADRGQETQYF,TGTGCCAGCAGCGCGGACAGGGGACAAGAGACCCAGTACTTC
TRBD2,TRBV2,.,TRBJ2-3,CASWGGITDTQYF,TGTGCCAGCTGGGGGGGGATCACAGATACGCAGTATTTT
.,TRBV19,once,TRBJ2-7,CASSKGHNYEQYF,TGTGCCAGTAGTAAGGGACACAACTACGAGCAGTACTTC
.,TRBV21-1,.,TRBJ2-7,CASSKGSYEQYF,TGTGCCAGCAGCAAAGGTAGCTACGAGCAGTACTTC
TRBD2,TRBV5-1,.,TRBJ2-1,CASTPLGGRAYDEQFF,TGCGCCAGCACCCCCCTGGGCGGGAGGGCCTATGATGAGCAGTTCTTC
TRBD2,TRBV4-2,.,TRBJ2-1,CASSQEGTSGRASYNEQFF,TGTGCCAGCAGCCAAGAAGGGACTAGCGGGAGGGCCTCCTACAATGAGCAGTTCTTC
TRBD1,TRBV7-2,.,TRBJ2-7,CASSLAGTGSGEQYF,TGTGCCAGCAGCTTAGCGGGGACAGGGTCAGGCGAGCAGTACTTC